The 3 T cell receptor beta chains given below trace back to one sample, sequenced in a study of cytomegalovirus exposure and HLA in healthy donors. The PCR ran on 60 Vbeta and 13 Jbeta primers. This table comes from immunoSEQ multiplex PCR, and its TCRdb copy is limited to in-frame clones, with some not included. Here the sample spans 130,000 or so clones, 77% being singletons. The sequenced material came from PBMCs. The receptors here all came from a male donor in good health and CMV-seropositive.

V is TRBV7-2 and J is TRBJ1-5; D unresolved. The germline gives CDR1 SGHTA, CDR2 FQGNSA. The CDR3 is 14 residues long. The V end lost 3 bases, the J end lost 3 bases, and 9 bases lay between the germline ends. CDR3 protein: CASSFRRDNQPQHF. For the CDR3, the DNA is TGTGCCAGCAGCTTCCGACGGGACAATCAGCCCCAGCATTTT.

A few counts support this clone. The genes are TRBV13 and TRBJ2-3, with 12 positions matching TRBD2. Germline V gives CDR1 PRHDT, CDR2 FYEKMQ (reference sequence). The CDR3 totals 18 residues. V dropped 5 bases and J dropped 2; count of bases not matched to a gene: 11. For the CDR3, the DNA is TGTGCCAGCAGCCCATGGACTAGCGGGGAGATCCTCACAGATACGCAGTATTTT. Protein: CASSPWTSGEILTDTQYF. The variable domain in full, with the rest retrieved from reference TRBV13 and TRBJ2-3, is AAGVIQSPRHLIKEKRETATLKCYPIPRHDTVYWYQQGPGQDPQFLISFYEKMQSDKGSIPDRFSAQQFSDYHSELNMSSLELGDSALYFCASSPWTSGEILTDTQYFGPGTRLTVL.

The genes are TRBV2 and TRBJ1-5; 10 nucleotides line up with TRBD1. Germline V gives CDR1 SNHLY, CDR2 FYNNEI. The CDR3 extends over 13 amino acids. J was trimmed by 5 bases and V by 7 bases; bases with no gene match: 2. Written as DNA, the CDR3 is TGTGCCAGCAACGGACAGGGGGATCAGCCCCAGCATTTT. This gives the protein CASNGQGDQPQHF.